The next 32 T cell receptor beta chains were all read from a single sample in a study of T cells in Graves' hyperthyroidism and ophthalmopathy (dated by TCRdb to between 2018 and 2020). The library was prepared using multiplex PCR. Sequenced on an Illumina HiSeq 2000. TCR beta CDR3 regions were amplified from RNA transcripts. For the first round of RT-PCR on the TCR CDR3, the HTBI primer set was used together with the Qiagen OneStep RT-PCR kit. TCRdb took the public reads, trimmed them with fastp at Q25, ran MiXCR for clone calling and kept in-frame beta chains. Records with the same CDR3 protein are collapsed into one entry carrying the most frequent genes and DNA. This sample comprises under 750,000 distinct CDR3 sequences, around a sixth of them detected only once. Approximately 16% of the sample is taken by the ten largest. Sequenced: blood. The source is a woman aged 45-60 years with Graves' hyperthyroidism that later progressed to Graves' ophthalmopathy.

This clonotype was counted at least ten times. This chain joins TRBV7-3 and TRBJ2-3, with no clear D. The germline CDR1 and CDR2 sequences are SGHTA and FQGTGA. The CDR3 is made up of 15 amino acids. The V and J ends lost 0 bases and 0 bases respectively, with 7 bases between them. The CDR3 here is CASSLTPLSTDTQYF. Written as DNA, the CDR3 is TGTGCCAGCAGCTTAACGCCCCTAAGCACAGATACGCAGTATTTT.

In its sample, this clonotype was seen many times. V usage is TRBV30 and J usage is TRBJ2-3; maybe TRBD2 (6 bases). The CDR3 runs 14 residues. Trimming shortened V by 4 bases and J by 1 base, and 12 bases separated the two germline ends. Germline loops: CDR1 GTSNPN, CDR2 SVGIG (reference sequence). CDR3 in amino acids: CAWTVASGTDTQYF. CDR3 in DNA: TGTGCCTGGACCGTGGCTAGCGGCACAGATACGCAGTATTTT. Supplemented by reference TRBV30 and TRBJ2-3, the full variable domain reads SQTIHQWPATLVQPVGSPLSLECTVEGTSNPNLYWYRQAAGRGLQLLFYSVGIGQISSEVPQNLSASRPQDRQFILSSKKLLLSDSGFYLCAWTVASGTDTQYFGPGTRLTVL.

The V call is TRBV20-1, the J call TRBJ2-7; 7 bases agree with TRBD1. Germline values: CDR1 DFQATT, CDR2 SNEGSKA (reference sequence). V lost 0 bases to trimming and J lost 2 bases; unmatched junction nucleotides: 10. The CDR3 length is 16 residues. The CDR3 DNA sequence: TGCAGTGCTAGAGATGGAGCCGGGACAGACACCTACGAGCAGTACTTC. It yields the protein CSARDGAGTDTYEQYF.

This clonotype was seen ten or more times. The chain combines TRBV13 with TRBJ1-5; D uncertain. The CDR3 sequence is 12 residues long. Germline V CDR1 and CDR2: PRHDT, FYEKMQ (reference sequence). Trimming took 4 bases from V and 4 from J, leaving 5 bases between them. The CDR3 protein is CASSSLNQPQHF. The CDR3 DNA reads TGTGCCAGCAGCTCTCTTAATCAGCCCCAGCATTTT.

This sequence joins TRBV5-4 and TRBJ2-2; 12 positions agree with TRBD2. V shed 3 bases, J shed 4 bases, and the junction held 4 bases outside the gene matches. This CDR3 is 16 amino acids long. Germline CDR1 and CDR2: SGHNT and YYREEE (reference sequence). The CDR3 DNA reads as TGTGCCAGCAGCTCCGGACTAGCGGGGAGCACCGGGGAGCTGTTTTTT. It specifies CASSSGLAGSTGELFF.

Only a few counts were recorded for this clonotype. This CDR3 is CSVDLGLAGAGDTQYF. The DNA of the CDR3 is TGCAGCGTTGACCTGGGACTAGCGGGGGCGGGAGATACGCAGTATTTT. The chain employs TRBV29-1 and TRBJ2-3; 14 nucleotides line up with TRBD2. V was pared by 3 bases and J by 5 bases, with 7 bases of the junction left unmatched. Germline-derived CDR1 and CDR2 are SQVTM and ANQGSEA. The CDR3 totals 16 residues.

The V gene is TRBV13, the J gene TRBJ2-5, with 9 nucleotides matching TRBD2. The CDR3 runs to 16 residues. The V gene end was trimmed by 4 bases and the J gene end by 3 bases; junction bases not matched to a gene: 9. Germline CDR1 PRHDT, CDR2 FYEKMQ (reference sequence). The CDR3 here is CASSSRLAEEKETQYF. The CDR3 region has the DNA TGTGCCAGCAGCTCAAGACTAGCGGAGGAGAAAGAGACCCAGTACTTC.

This clonotype was observed a handful of times. V gene TRBV2 combines with J gene TRBJ2-3; unclear D gene. Trimming took off 0 bases at V and 0 bases at J, with 7 bases between the two ends. This CDR3 contains 15 residues. Germline CDR1 reads SNHLY; CDR2 reads FYNNEI. The CDR3: CASSEAAASTDTQYF. CDR3 nucleotides: TGTGCCAGCAGTGAAGCGGCAGCTAGCACAGATACGCAGTATTTT.

This clonotype has at least ten counts. The chain has TRBV30 and TRBJ2-5; the D call may be TRBD1 or TRBD2 (5 bases each). In germline, CDR1 is GTSNPN, CDR2 SVGIG (reference sequence). V gave up 4 bases and J gave up 6 bases, with 12 bases separating them. The CDR3 is made up of 12 amino acids. The CDR3, as DNA: TGTGCCTGGAATGAGGGGTCAAAGACCCAGTACTTC. Amino acids: CAWNEGSKTQYF.

This chain connects TRBV27 to TRBJ2-7; D uncertain. CDR3 length: 12 amino acids. Trimming took off 11 bases at V and 0 bases at J, with 11 bases between the two ends. Germline V gene data show CDR1 as MNHEY and CDR2 as SMNVEV (reference sequence). Here the CDR3 DNA reads TGTGCCGCCGGGCAGAGCTCCTACGAGCAGTACTTC. It yields the protein CAAGQSSYEQYF.

Concerning this clonotype: This may come from a read error, since a much larger clone is one base off. The chain recombines TRBV9 with TRBJ2-7; no definite D call. The CDR3 is made up of 14 amino acids. Germline-derived CDR1 and CDR2 are SGDLS and YYNGEE. V lost 0 bases and J lost 0, with 7 bases in between. CDR3 bases: TGTGCCAGCAGCGTAGAAGGGAACTCCTACGAGCAGTACTTC. As protein: CASSVEGNSYEQYF.

This clonotype was counted many times. The CDR3 DNA reads TGTGCCAGCAGCTTAGGGGGGGCGTTCGGCGAGACCCAGTACTTC. Amino acids: CASSLGGAFGETQYF. V usage is TRBV7-8 and J usage is TRBJ2-5; D is possibly TRBD1 or TRBD2 (6 bases each). Germline V gene lookup returns CDR1 SGHVS and CDR2 FQNEAQ. Trimming took 1 base from V and 5 from J, leaving 14 bases between them. This CDR3 contains 15 residues.

Details on this clonotype: The final CDR3 position lacks the conserved phenylalanine or tryptophan, pointing to a likely read error. The chain recombines TRBV7-2 with TRBJ2-5; D gene unclear. CDR1 and CDR2 (germline): SGHTA, FQGNSA. The CDR3 runs to 13 residues. V gave up 3 bases and J gave up 1 base, with 6 bases separating them. The CDR3 DNA is TGTGCCAGCAGCTTGGCAAGCCAAGAGACCCAGTACTCC. Translating it yields CASSLASQETQYS.

Many counts were recorded for this clonotype. The V call is TRBV7-2, the J call TRBJ1-2, with TRBD1 matching over 7 bases. Germline trimming cut 2 bases from V and 2 bases from J; bases unmatched to any gene: 5. The germline V gene has CDR1 SGHTA and CDR2 FQGNSA. The CDR3 is made up of 15 amino acids. CDR3 nucleotide sequence: TGTGCCAGCAGCTTATCGACAGGGCTGAACTATGGCTACACCTTC. As protein: CASSLSTGLNYGYTF.

This clonotype was counted many times. The genes are TRBV11-2 and TRBJ2-2, with TRBD2 matching 9 bases. The CDR3 consists of 16 residues. J lost 1 base, V lost 2 bases, and 2 bases had no gene match. Germline CDR1 SGHAT, CDR2 FQNNGV. Here the CDR3 DNA reads TGTGCCAGCAGCTTACTAGCGGGGAAGAACACCGGGGAGCTGTTTTTT. Translated: CASSLLAGKNTGELFF.

This clonotype was counted ten times or more. The rearrangement links TRBV30 to TRBJ1-1; a possible D gene is TRBD1 (5 bases). CDR1 is GTSNPN, CDR2 SVGIG, per germline (reference sequence). Trimming left V 3 bases short and J 6 bases short, with 8 bases between. The CDR3 runs to 11 residues. The CDR3 loop is CAWSGASEAFF. Written as DNA, the CDR3 is TGTGCCTGGAGCGGGGCGTCTGAAGCTTTCTTT.

This chain connects TRBV7-9 to TRBJ1-1; no reliable D call. The V gene lost 2 bases and the J gene lost 4 bases, with 8 bases spanning the gap. The CDR3 totals 13 residues. Germline lookup yields CDR1 SEHNR and CDR2 FQNEAQ (reference sequence). The CDR3 loop is CASSLWAGTEAFF. The CDR3 region has the DNA TGTGCCAGCAGCTTATGGGCGGGCACTGAAGCTTTCTTT. The full variable domain, its missing parts supplied by reference TRBV7-9 and TRBJ1-1, is DTGVSQNPRHKITKRGQNVTFRCDPISEHNRLYWYRQTLGQGPEFLTYFQNEAQLEKSRLLSDRFSAERPKGSFSTLEIQRTEQGDSAMYLCASSLWAGTEAFFGQGTRLTVV.

Turning to this clonotype: A read error may be the cause here, since a much bigger clone is one base away. The chain joins TRBV29-1 to TRBJ2-3; 10 bases align to TRBD2. Germline values: CDR1 SQVTM, CDR2 ANQGSEA. The CDR3 runs 16 residues. V gave up 2 bases and J gave up 5 bases; unmatched junction bases: 10. CDR3: CSVEPPAGGAEDTQYF. The DNA of the CDR3 is TGCAGCGTTGAACCCCCAGCGGGGGGGGCTGAAGATACGCAGTATTTT.

This clonotype appeared a few times. V is TRBV9 and J is TRBJ1-2; 8 bases line up with TRBD1. CDR3 size: 15 residues. CDR1 is SGDLS and CDR2 is YYNGEE in the germline V gene. V trimming: 0 bases; J trimming: 4 bases; junction bases outside the gene matches: 5. The CDR3 DNA sequence: TGTGCCAGCAGCGTAGAAGGGACAGGCGTCTATGGCTACACCTTC. This codes for CASSVEGTGVYGYTF. The full variable domain, rest sourced from reference TRBV9 and TRBJ1-2, is DSGVTQTPKHLITATGQRVTLRCSPRSGDLSVYWYQQSLDQGLQFLIQYYNGEERAKGNILERFSAQQFPDLHSELNLSSLELGDSALYFCASSVEGTGVYGYTFGSGTRLTVV.

This clonotype came up a few times. The chain combines TRBV5-4 with TRBJ1-4; no clear D gene. Germline V gives CDR1 SGHNT, CDR2 YYREEE (reference sequence). The CDR3 is 13 amino acids. V lost 2 bases, J lost 7 bases, and 9 bases lay in between. This CDR3 reads CASSFMGGEKLFF. In nucleotides, the CDR3 is TGTGCCAGCAGCTTTATGGGCGGTGAAAAACTGTTTTTT.

This sequence joins TRBV19 and TRBJ2-7; the D gene is possibly TRBD1 (5 bases). V was shortened by 8 bases and J by 6 bases, with 17 bases between the two germline ends. Germline-derived CDR1 and CDR2 are LNHDA and SQIVND (reference sequence). The CDR3 has 13 amino acids. CDR3 protein: CASGQGNLGEQYF. CDR3 sequence (DNA): TGTGCCAGTGGGCAGGGAAATCTGGGCGAGCAGTACTTC.

The rearrangement uses TRBV3-1 and TRBJ1-1, with 8 bases aligning to TRBD1. This CDR3 contains 19 residues. The germline gives CDR1 LGHDT, CDR2 YNNKEL (reference sequence). V shed 1 base, J shed 2 bases, and the junction held 15 bases outside the gene matches. The CDR3 spells CASSQVVPGQVNPNTEAFF. The DNA for the CDR3 is TGTGCCAGCAGCCAAGTCGTCCCGGGACAGGTTAATCCCAACACTGAAGCTTTCTTT. The whole variable domain, remainder taken from reference TRBV3-1 and TRBJ1-1, is DTAVSQTPKYLVTQMGNDKSIKCEQNLGHDTMYWYKQDSKKFLKIMFSYNNKELIINETVPNRFSPKSPDKAHLNLHINSLELGDSAVYFCASSQVVPGQVNPNTEAFFGQGTRLTVV.

This clonotype was seen only a few times. The chain is built from TRBV19 and TRBJ1-6; 9 bases align to TRBD1. Germline-derived CDR1 and CDR2 are LNHDA and SQIVND (reference sequence). The CDR3 has 15 residues. V lost 5 bases, J lost 8 bases, and 7 bases stayed unmatched. CDR3 bases: TGTGCCAGTAGTCCGACGACAGGGGGATATTCACCCCTCCACTTT. It translates to CASSPTTGGYSPLHF.

This clonotype was detected only a few times. V and J are TRBV20-1 and TRBJ1-4; possible D gene TRBD1, 5 bases. V was cut by 0 bases and J by 6 bases, with 14 bases left in between. Germline assignment: CDR1 DFQATT and CDR2 SNEGSKA (reference sequence). The CDR3 loop spans 15 amino acids. The CDR3 sequence: CSARDRSGRDEKLFF. DNA of the CDR3: TGCAGTGCTAGAGATCGGTCAGGGAGGGATGAAAAACTGTTTTTT.

The chain employs TRBV7-8 and TRBJ1-4; TRBD1 matches at 9 bases. The germline V gene encodes CDR1 SGHVS and CDR2 FQNEAQ. V was pared by 3 bases and J by 12 bases, with 8 bases of the junction left unmatched. This CDR3 contains 14 residues. For the CDR3, the DNA is TGTGCCAGCAGCTTCCCGACAGGGGGGACTGAACTGTTTTTT. Protein: CASSFPTGGTELFF.

This clonotype was seen more than once but under ten times. V gene TRBV5-4 combines with J gene TRBJ1-2; 7 bases line up with TRBD1. CDR3 length: 14 residues. CDR1 and CDR2 from the germline V gene are SGHNT and YYREEE (reference sequence). Germline trimming cut 5 bases from V and 5 bases from J; bases unmatched to any gene: 9. The CDR3 nucleotides read TGTGCCAGCAGACCCGGGACAGCACTTTATGGCTACACCTTC. Translated: CASRPGTALYGYTF.

This clonotype was counted only a few times. A read error may produce the germline difference seen at one junction end. This chain connects TRBV5-1 to TRBJ2-2, with D possibly matching TRBD2 (5 bases). In germline, CDR1 is SGHRS, CDR2 YFSETQ. The length of the CDR3 is 16 residues. The CDR3 bases are TGCGCCAGCAGCTTGGTTCGGGTTACGAACACCGGGGAGCTGGTTTTT. As protein: CASSLVRVTNTGELVF.

Ten or more counts support this clonotype. The J gene is TRBJ2-1, the V gene TRBV5-1; 9 bases agree with TRBD2. The trim removed 0 bases at V and 9 bases at J, leaving 7 bases unmatched. CDR1 and CDR2 from the germline V gene are SGHRS and YFSETQ. The CDR3 is made up of 15 amino acids. In DNA form, the CDR3 reads TGCGCCAGCAGCTTGGGTCCTAGCGGGGAAAGTGAGCAGTTCTTC. Amino acids: CASSLGPSGESEQFF. Drawing the rest from reference TRBV5-1 and TRBJ2-1, the complete variable domain is KAGVTQTPRYLIKTRGQQVTLSCSPISGHRSVSWYQQTPGQGLQFLFEYFSETQRNKGNFPGRFSGRQFSNSRSEMNVSTLELGDSALYLCASSLGPSGESEQFFGPGTRLTVL.

This clonotype was seen ten or more times. This chain uses TRBV11-1 with TRBJ1-2; D ambiguous. V lost 5 bases and J lost 6, with 16 bases in between. Looked up from germline, CDR1 is SGHAT and CDR2 is FQDESV (reference sequence). The CDR3 has 14 residues. The DNA of the CDR3 is TGTGCCAGCAGCCCGCGAGCGAGTTTTGATGGCTACACCTTC. Amino acid sequence: CASSPRASFDGYTF.

The chain couples TRBV9 to TRBJ2-7; a possible D gene is TRBD1 (6 bases). The CDR3 runs to 15 residues. V shed 4 bases and J shed 2 bases, with 16 bases lying between them. The germline gives CDR1 SGDLS, CDR2 YYNGEE. The CDR3 spells CASSPQTGAPYEQYF. The CDR3 bases are TGTGCCAGCAGCCCCCAGACAGGCGCCCCCTACGAGCAGTACTTC.

The chain combines TRBV20-1 with TRBJ2-1; 15 bases are a match to TRBD2. The CDR3 length is 16 residues. CDR1 and CDR2 (germline): DFQATT, SNEGSKA (reference sequence). V shed 6 bases, J shed 5 bases, and the junction held 8 bases outside the gene matches. CDR3 in amino acids: CSADGLAGGVDNEQFF. The CDR3 region has the DNA TGCAGTGCAGATGGACTAGCGGGGGGGGTCGACAATGAGCAGTTCTTC.

This clonotype turned up a few times. This chain uses TRBV7-2 with TRBJ2-3; 8 bases are a match to TRBD2. The germline gives CDR1 SGHTA, CDR2 FQGNSA. This CDR3 contains 19 residues. V lost 1 base and J lost 4; bases outside the gene matches: 16. The CDR3 loop is CASSLEDSFRGGPPDTQYF. DNA for the CDR3: TGTGCCAGCAGCTTAGAGGACTCATTTCGGGGGGGGCCCCCAGATACGCAGTATTTT.